This T cell receptor (beta chain) was profiled in a study of control samples from healthy donors and cancer patients. Assay: immunoSEQ multiplex PCR; the TCRdb copy retains only in-frame clones and omits some. This repertoire shows about 170,000 clones, 90% to 95% found once; its top ten account for roughly 1.3%. V was clipped by 5 bases and J by 3 bases; unmatched bases: 8. The CDR3 spans 16 residues. Germline-derived CDR1 and CDR2 are SGHVS and FQNEAQ. This TCR came from a woman younger than 30 in good health. Sample: blood. The V and J genes are TRBV7-8 and TRBJ1-3; 9 nucleotides match TRBD1. The CDR3 loop reads CASSLWTGDNGNTIYF. In nucleotides, the CDR3 is TGTGCCAGCAGCCTCTGGACAGGGGATAATGGAAACACCATATATTTT.